Following are 15 T cell receptor beta chains from one sample sequenced in a study of shared clonotypes between healthy human individuals. Produced via immunoSEQ multiplex PCR; TCRdb's table is partial and in-frame only. The sample yields approximately 980,000 clones, 70% to 85% seen once. The sample comprised memory CD4+ T cells sorted from blood. The subset denotes: CD45RA-negative fraction. These receptors came from a man aged 18 to 29 in good health.

This clone was found once. The chain carries TRBV18 and TRBJ2-1, with TRBD2 matching 12 bases. Germline V CDR1 and CDR2: KGHSH, LQKENI. The junction had 7 bases not matched to a gene; V was cut back by 4 bases and J by 9 bases. CDR3 size: 15 residues. The CDR3 bases are TGTGCCAGCTCACTAGGACTAGCGGGGAGCGGTGAGCAGTTCTTC. Its translation is CASSLGLAGSGEQFF.

J is TRBJ2-1 and V is TRBV4-1; 12 bases are a match to TRBD2. CDR1 MGHRA and CDR2 YSYEKL come from the germline V gene. The CDR3 is 18 residues long. V lost 4 bases to trimming and J lost 2 bases; unmatched junction nucleotides: 9. For the CDR3, the DNA is TGCGCCAGCAGCCGATATCTAGCGGGGGGGCCCCCCTACAATGAGCAGTTCTTC. It translates to CASSRYLAGGPPYNEQFF.

The J gene is TRBJ2-4, the V gene TRBV7-2; a weak D match, TRBD2 (7 bases). This CDR3 region has 15 residues. V was pared by 3 bases and J by 5 bases, with 14 bases between. Germline V gene lookup returns CDR1 SGHTA and CDR2 FQGNSA. The CDR3 nucleotides are TGTGCCAGCAGCTTTCTCGGGGGGCCCGAAAACATTCAGTACTTC. Translation: CASSFLGGPENIQYF.

The gene calls are TRBV18 and TRBJ2-7, with D possibly being TRBD2 (5 bases). V gave up 2 bases and J gave up 6 bases, with 11 bases separating them. The CDR3 has 13 amino acids. Germline V gene lookup returns CDR1 KGHSH and CDR2 LQKENI. CDR3 in amino acids: CASSPGRGGEQYF. The CDR3 region has the DNA TGTGCCAGCTCACCAGGTCGGGGTGGCGAGCAGTACTTC.

The chain is built from TRBV7-2 and TRBJ1-2; no reliable D call. The CDR3 is 15 residues long. The V and J ends lost 5 bases and 8 bases respectively, with 21 bases between them. The V gene's germline CDR1 is SGHTA and CDR2 FQGNSA. In nucleotides, the CDR3 is TGTGCCAGCAGCCCAAGAGGCCCCATTATGCGGGGCTACACCTTC. Residues: CASSPRGPIMRGYTF.

In DNA, the CDR3 is TGTGCCAGCAGTTCCCCTCGGGGATTTAGCAATCAGCCCCAGCATTTT. Translating it yields CASSSPRGFSNQPQHF. This rearrangement joins TRBV28 to TRBJ1-5, with unresolved D. This CDR3 has 16 residues. V lost 4 bases and J lost 0, with 13 bases in between. From germline, CDR1 is MDHEN and CDR2 SYDVKM.

This clone showed up just a few times. V and J are TRBV5-1 and TRBJ2-7; 10 nucleotides align to TRBD2. CDR3 length: 15 residues. Germline assignment: CDR1 SGHRS and CDR2 YFSETQ. V gave up 0 bases and J gave up 6 bases; unmatched junction bases: 6. In nucleotides, the CDR3 is TGCGCCAGCAGCTTGGCCGCTAGCGGGAGTGGCGAGCAGTACTTC. This sequence encodes CASSLAASGSGEQYF.

V usage is TRBV25-1 and J usage is TRBJ2-7, with 7 nucleotides matching TRBD1. CDR1 is MGHDK, CDR2 SYGVNS, per germline. The CDR3 is 13 residues long. V gave up 7 bases and J gave up 2 bases; unmatched junction bases: 5. CDR3 DNA sequence: TGTGCCAGCATTGACAGGGCAACCTACGAGCAGTACTTC. Protein: CASIDRATYEQYF.

The rearrangement joins TRBV7-2 to TRBJ2-5, with a possible D match to TRBD1 (5 bases). The germline gives CDR1 SGHTA, CDR2 FQGNSA. V gave up 3 bases and J gave up 2 bases, with 19 bases separating them. The length of the CDR3 is 17 residues. CDR3 DNA: TGTGCCAGCAGCTTCGAGACCCGGACACTCGGACAAGAGACCCAGTACTTC. Amino acids: CASSFETRTLGQETQYF.

The rearrangement uses TRBV18 and TRBJ1-1; no clear D gene. The germline V gene has CDR1 KGHSH and CDR2 LQKENI. The CDR3 is 15 amino acids. V was shortened by 3 bases and J by 1 base, with 12 bases between the two germline ends. CDR3 bases: TGTGCCAGCTCACCCCGAAGGGCTCCGAACACTGAAGCTTTCTTT. Protein sequence: CASSPRRAPNTEAFF.

The chain links TRBV30 to TRBJ2-3; D is undetermined. V was cut by 2 bases and J by 5 bases, with 5 bases left in between. Germline V lookup: CDR1 GTSNPN, CDR2 SVGIG (reference sequence). This CDR3 contains 11 residues. The CDR3 protein is CAWSYGDTQYF. CDR3 in DNA: TGTGCCTGGAGTTACGGAGATACGCAGTATTTT.

CDR3 sequence: CASSLTGTGGAGQPQHF. The CDR3 nucleotides read TGTGCCAGCAGCCTTACCGGGACAGGGGGCGCGGGGCAGCCCCAGCATTTT. V and J are TRBV7-9 and TRBJ1-5, with 12 positions matching TRBD1. Germline V gives CDR1 SEHNR, CDR2 FQNEAQ (reference sequence). There are 17 residues in the CDR3. Losses at the gene ends were 5 bases for V and 7 bases for J; bases not matched to a gene: 12.

The rearrangement joins TRBV7-2 to TRBJ1-6; 9 bases align to TRBD1. The CDR3 is 15 residues long. Germline V CDR1 and CDR2: SGHTA, FQGNSA. With 5 bases clipped from V and 9 bases from J, the junction kept 8 bases outside the gene matches. CDR3 in DNA: TGTGCCAGCAGCCCGGGGACAGGGATGACTTCACCCCTCCACTTT. Amino acid sequence: CASSPGTGMTSPLHF. Combining the CDR3 with reference TRBV7-2 and TRBJ1-6 gives the whole variable domain GAGVSQSPSNKVTEKGKDVELRCDPISGHTALYWYRQSLGQGLEFLIYFQGNSAPDKSGLPSDRFSAERTGGSVSTLTIQRTQQEDSAVYLCASSPGTGMTSPLHFGNGTRLTVT.

The chain uses TRBV5-5 and TRBJ1-2; D not resolved. V lost 0 bases to trimming and J lost 3 bases, with 6 bases between them. Germline CDR1 reads SGHKS; CDR2 reads YYEKEE (reference sequence). The CDR3 is 13 residues long. The CDR3 sequence: CASSLGTDYGYTF. In nucleotides, the CDR3 is TGTGCCAGCAGCTTGGGCACAGACTATGGCTACACCTTC.

The chain links TRBV11-2 to TRBJ2-3; 9 nucleotides line up with TRBD1. This CDR3 spans 15 amino acids. With 5 bases clipped from V and 1 base from J, the junction kept 4 bases outside the gene matches. Germline values: CDR1 SGHAT, CDR2 FQNNGV. In nucleotides, the CDR3 is TGTGCCAGCAGCCTAGGGGACAGGGGCACAGATACGCAGTATTTT. Its translation: CASSLGDRGTDTQYF.